This T cell receptor (beta chain) was identified in a study of T cell responses to AZD1222 COVID-19 vaccine. Trimming stripped 5 bases from V and 2 bases from J, with 18 bases between. The CDR3 is 16 residues long. Germline-derived CDR1 and CDR2 are SNHLY and FYNNEI. Sequencing used immunoSEQ multiplex PCR; TCRdb keeps in-frame clones, though not all of them. The data show about 120,000 clones, 85% to 90% seen once. Here the sequenced sample was peripheral blood, taken 28 days after the second AZD1222 dose. This TCR derives from an adult who received the AZD1222 COVID-19 vaccine. The chain couples TRBV2 to TRBJ1-2, with D perhaps matching TRBD1 (6 bases). The CDR3 sequence: CASSLGAGTPNYGYTF. The CDR3, as DNA: TGTGCCAGCAGTTTGGGGGCAGGAACTCCCAACTATGGCTACACCTTC.